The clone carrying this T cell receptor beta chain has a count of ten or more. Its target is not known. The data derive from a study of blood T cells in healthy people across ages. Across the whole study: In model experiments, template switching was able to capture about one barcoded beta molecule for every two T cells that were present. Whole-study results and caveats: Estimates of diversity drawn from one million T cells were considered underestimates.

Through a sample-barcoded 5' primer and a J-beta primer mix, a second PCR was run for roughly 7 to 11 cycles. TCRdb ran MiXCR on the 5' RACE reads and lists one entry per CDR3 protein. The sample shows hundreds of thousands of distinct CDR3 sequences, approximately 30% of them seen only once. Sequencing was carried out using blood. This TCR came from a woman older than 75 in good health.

CDR3 protein: CASSQEGGSSNYGYTF. CDR3 bases: TGTGCCAGCAGCCAAGAGGGGGGATCGTCTAACTATGGCTACACCTTC. The J gene is TRBJ1-2, the V gene TRBV3-1, with a tentative D call TRBD1 (5 bases). The V and J ends lost 0 bases and 0 bases respectively, with 11 bases between them. The germline CDR1 and CDR2 sequences are LGHDT and YNNKEL (reference sequence). This CDR3 region has 16 residues.